This T cell receptor beta chain was captured by sequencing in a study of tumor-infiltrating lymphocytes in localized non-small cell lung cancer. Study at large: Some samples were collected after neoadjuvant chemotherapy; smokers, never-smokers and several histologies were included. Study outcomes and limitations: Available tissue quantity limited TCR sequencing to a patient subset.

Sequencing used immunoSEQ multiplex PCR; TCRdb keeps in-frame clones, though not all of them. This table holds just under 5,000 clones, roughly 95% found once. The germline V gene has CDR1 SQVTM and CDR2 ANQGSEA. The CDR3 runs 14 residues. V lost 7 bases, J lost 0 bases, and 10 bases lay in between. This clone has just one count. Its antigen is not identified. J is TRBJ2-6 and V is TRBV29-1, with D perhaps matching TRBD1 (5 bases). The sample was uninvolved lung tissue not adjacent to the tumor. This receptor was obtained from a human donor with non-small cell lung cancer. The CDR3: CSAHQGSGANVLTF. The CDR3 nucleotides are TGCAGCGCTCATCAGGGCTCTGGGGCCAACGTCCTGACTTTC.